This T cell receptor (beta chain) emerged from a study of cytomegalovirus exposure and HLA in healthy donors. Looking at the study overall: Approximately 85 million unique TCRs from HLA-typed donors were held in an early data release.

Both 60 Vbeta primers and 13 Jbeta primers went into the PCR. Sequenced by immunoSEQ multiplex PCR; TCRdb stores in-frame clones only, minus some. The repertoire holds 180,000 or so clones, with around 79% as singletons. General observations from the study: In a later analysis, a missense DCLRE1C variant was linked to TCR beta V- and J-gene trimming. It was taken for granted in presence/absence analyses that sequencing depth across donors was roughly uniform. Data from an earlier analysis indicated that most TCR beta V segments were productive either about 90% or about 30% of the time.

Per the germline V gene, CDR1 is SNHLY and CDR2 is FYNNEI. J lost 5 bases, V lost 7 bases, and 10 bases had no gene match. The CDR3 extends over 15 amino acids. A word on this clone: Antigen specificity is unknown.

This sequence joins TRBV2 and TRBJ2-3; 9 positions match TRBD2. Material: PBMCs. This sequence was found in a man aged 45 to 65 in good health and CMV-seropositive. The CDR3 nucleotides read TGTGCCAGCACCGCGGGGGGGGCGTGGATAGATACGCAGTATTTT. This encodes CASTAGGAWIDTQYF.